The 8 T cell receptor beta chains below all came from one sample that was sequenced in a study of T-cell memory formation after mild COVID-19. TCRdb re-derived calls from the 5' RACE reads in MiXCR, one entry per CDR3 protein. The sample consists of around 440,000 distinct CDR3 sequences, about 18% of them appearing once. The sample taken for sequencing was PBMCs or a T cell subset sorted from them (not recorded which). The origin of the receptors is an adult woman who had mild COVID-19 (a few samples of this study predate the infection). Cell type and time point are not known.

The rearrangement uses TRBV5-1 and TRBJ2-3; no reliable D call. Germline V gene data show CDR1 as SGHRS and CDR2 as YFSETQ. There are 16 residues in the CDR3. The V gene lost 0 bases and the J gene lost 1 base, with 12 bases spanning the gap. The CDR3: CASSLVFSEGTDTQYF. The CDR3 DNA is TGCGCCAGCAGCTTGGTTTTTTCAGAGGGCACAGATACGCAGTATTTT.

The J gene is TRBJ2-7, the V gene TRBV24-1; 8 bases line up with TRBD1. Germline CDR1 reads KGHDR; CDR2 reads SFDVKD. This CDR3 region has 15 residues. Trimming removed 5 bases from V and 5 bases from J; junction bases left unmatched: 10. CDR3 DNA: TGTGCCACCAGTGGAACCGGGACAGGAAGCCACGAGCAGTACTTC. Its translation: CATSGTGTGSHEQYF.

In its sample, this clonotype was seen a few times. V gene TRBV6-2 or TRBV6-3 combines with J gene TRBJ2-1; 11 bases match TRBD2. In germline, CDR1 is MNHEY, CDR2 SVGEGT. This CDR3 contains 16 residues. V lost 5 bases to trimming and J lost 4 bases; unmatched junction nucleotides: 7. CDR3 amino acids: CASSQSGTSGYNEQFF. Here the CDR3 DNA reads TGTGCCAGCAGTCAATCCGGGACTAGCGGTTACAATGAGCAGTTCTTC.

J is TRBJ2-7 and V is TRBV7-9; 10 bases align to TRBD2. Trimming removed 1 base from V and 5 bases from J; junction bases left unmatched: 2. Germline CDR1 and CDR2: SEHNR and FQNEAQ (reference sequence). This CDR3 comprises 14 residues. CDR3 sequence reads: CASSLDGTSDEQYF. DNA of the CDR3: TGTGCCAGCAGCTTAGACGGGACTAGCGACGAGCAGTACTTC.

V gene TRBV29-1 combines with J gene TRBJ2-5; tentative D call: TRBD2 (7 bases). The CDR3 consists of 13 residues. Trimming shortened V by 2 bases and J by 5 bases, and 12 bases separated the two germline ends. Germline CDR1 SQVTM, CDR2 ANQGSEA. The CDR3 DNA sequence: TGCAGCGTTGAAAGGGGGGGGCTTGAGACCCAGTACTTC. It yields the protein CSVERGGLETQYF.

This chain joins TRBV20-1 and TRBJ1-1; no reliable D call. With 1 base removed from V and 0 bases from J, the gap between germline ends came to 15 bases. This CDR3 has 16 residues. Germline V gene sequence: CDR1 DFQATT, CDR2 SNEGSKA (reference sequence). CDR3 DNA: TGCAGTGCTAGAGTAACCTCCCGGGGTATGAACACTGAAGCTTTCTTT. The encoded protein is CSARVTSRGMNTEAFF.

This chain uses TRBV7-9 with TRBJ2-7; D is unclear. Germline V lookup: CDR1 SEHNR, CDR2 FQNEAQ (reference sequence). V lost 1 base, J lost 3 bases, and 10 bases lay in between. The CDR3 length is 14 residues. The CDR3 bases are TGTGCCAGCAGCTTAGGTGGAGCAGACTACGAGCAGTACTTC. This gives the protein CASSLGGADYEQYF.

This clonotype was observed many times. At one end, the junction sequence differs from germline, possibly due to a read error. CDR3: CASSLSGGETQYF. Here the CDR3 DNA reads TGCGCCAGCAGCTTGTCCGGAGGAGAGACCCAGTACTTC. This chain joins TRBV7-2 and TRBJ2-5; D may be TRBD2 (5 bases). This CDR3 region has 13 residues. CDR1 and CDR2 from the germline V gene are SGHTA and FQGNSA.